These 19 T cell receptor beta chains came from one sample sequenced in a study of blood T cell repertoires in COVID-19. Some clones are missing from TCRdb's copy, which holds only in-frame ones; the method was immunoSEQ multiplex PCR. The sample contains about 180,000 clones, 86% of which appear only once. The sample was peripheral blood. Receptor source: a man in his fifties with active or convalescent COVID-19.

The chain employs TRBV4-3 and TRBJ2-3; 9 bases fit TRBD2. Trimming at V came to 2 bases and at J to 5 bases, leaving 5 bases not matched to a gene. Looked up from germline, CDR1 is LGHNA and CDR2 is YSLEER. CDR3 length: 15 residues. CDR3 nucleotides: TGCGCCAGCAGCCAACAGCGGGAGGTGGGAGATACGCAGTATTTT. As protein: CASSQQREVGDTQYF.

The V and J genes are TRBV2 and TRBJ2-3; D remains unclear. V lost 8 bases, J lost 4 bases, and 10 bases lay in between. Germline V lookup: CDR1 SNHLY, CDR2 FYNNEI. The CDR3 is 12 residues long. This chain's CDR3 is CASGPQADTQYF. The CDR3 DNA reads as TGTGCCAGCGGCCCTCAGGCAGATACGCAGTATTTT.

This chain connects TRBV7-2 to TRBJ2-5, with 9 bases aligning to TRBD1. Germline V gene lookup returns CDR1 SGHTA and CDR2 FQGNSA. This CDR3 contains 15 residues. V gave up 5 bases and J gave up 1 base; unmatched junction bases: 5. The CDR3 loop is CASSRDRDSQETQYF. CDR3 DNA: TGTGCCAGCAGCCGGGACAGGGACTCCCAAGAGACCCAGTACTTC.

This rearrangement joins TRBV4-3 to TRBJ1-5, with TRBD1 as a possible D gene (6 bases). The ends were cut back, 4 bases at V and 5 bases at J, with 15 bases in the middle. The CDR3 loop spans 15 amino acids. Germline V gives CDR1 LGHNA, CDR2 YSLEER. CDR3 loop: CASSLHAGADQPQHF. CDR3 DNA sequence: TGCGCCAGCAGCCTCCATGCAGGGGCAGATCAGCCCCAGCATTTT.

The V call is TRBV18, the J call TRBJ2-5; TRBD1 aligns across 8 bases. CDR1 is KGHSH, CDR2 LQKENI, per germline. V gave up 2 bases and J gave up 2 bases; unmatched junction bases: 7. The CDR3 covers 16 residues. The CDR3 reads CASSPVAGGQQETQYF. DNA for the CDR3: TGTGCCAGCTCACCAGTTGCAGGGGGCCAACAAGAGACCCAGTACTTC.

The chain recombines TRBV5-8 with TRBJ2-2; 11 positions match TRBD2. The CDR3 contains 18 residues. CDR1 is SGHTS and CDR2 is YDEGEE in the germline V gene. Unmatched junction bases numbered 11, after V lost 3 bases and J lost 4 bases. The CDR3 region has the DNA TGTGCCAGCAGCTATTTAGCGGGAGGGCCCTCTGGCACCGGGGAGCTGTTTTTT. Translation: CASSYLAGGPSGTGELFF.

The chain has TRBV5-4 and TRBJ2-6; tentative D call: TRBD1 (6 bases). CDR3 length: 17 amino acids. The germline V and J ends were trimmed by 4 bases and 0 bases, with 14 bases remaining between them. In germline, CDR1 is SGHNT, CDR2 YYREEE (reference sequence). The CDR3 region is CASSPGVGNSGANVLTF. The CDR3 bases are TGTGCCAGCAGCCCAGGGGTGGGTAACTCTGGGGCCAACGTCCTGACTTTC.

This clone was counted only a few times. The chain employs TRBV9 and TRBJ1-4, with TRBD1 as a possible D gene (6 bases). Germline V gene lookup returns CDR1 SGDLS and CDR2 YYNGEE. V was trimmed by 0 bases and J by 4 bases, leaving 10 bases between them. CDR3 length: 15 residues. The CDR3 nucleotides read TGTGCCAGCAGCGTAGGGGGACAACATAATGAAAAACTGTTTTTT. This sequence encodes CASSVGGQHNEKLFF.

Details on this clone: The same CDR3 can be traced to other DNA sequences in this sample. This sequence joins TRBV5-6 and TRBJ2-5; possible D gene TRBD2, 6 bases. Germline-derived CDR1 and CDR2 are SGHDT and YYEEEE. The CDR3 loop spans 11 amino acids. The V end lost 7 bases, the J end lost 4 bases, and 8 bases lay between the germline ends. The CDR3 region is CASGLRETQYF. The CDR3, as DNA: TGTGCCAGCGGACTACGAGAGACCCAGTACTTC. Full variable domain (rest looked up from reference TRBV5-6 and TRBJ2-5): DAGVTQSPTHLIKTRGQQVTLRCSPKSGHDTVSWYQQALGQGPQFIFQYYEEEERQRGNFPDRFSGHQFPNYSSELNVNALLLGDSALYLCASGLRETQYFGPGTRLLVL.

The rearrangement links TRBV24-1 to TRBJ1-4; TRBD1 matches 9 bases. Per germline, CDR1 KGHDR and CDR2 SFDVKD. The CDR3 loop spans 15 amino acids. V gave up 4 bases and J gave up 7 bases; unmatched junction bases: 6. The CDR3 coding sequence is TGTGCCACCAGTGAGAACAGGGGGCAGGTTGAAAAACTGTTTTTT. It is translated as CATSENRGQVEKLFF.

This clone was picked up a small number of times. This chain joins TRBV5-5 and TRBJ1-3, with TRBD1 as a possible D gene (5 bases). This CDR3 comprises 17 residues. V dropped 0 bases and J dropped 0 bases, with 13 bases sitting between them. The germline gives CDR1 SGHKS, CDR2 YYEKEE (reference sequence). The CDR3 loop is CASSLGRGENSGNTIYF. The CDR3 DNA reads TGTGCCAGCAGCTTGGGGCGGGGCGAGAACTCTGGAAACACCATATATTTT.

V gene TRBV24-1 combines with J gene TRBJ2-5, with TRBD2 matching 12 bases. The length of the CDR3 is 20 residues. Germline V gives CDR1 KGHDR, CDR2 SFDVKD. V lost 3 bases, J lost 2 bases, and 15 bases stayed unmatched. The CDR3 DNA is TGTGCCACCAGTGATCGTGGACTAGCGGGGACTCTCACCCGGCAAGAGACCCAGTACTTC. Protein product: CATSDRGLAGTLTRQETQYF.

The chain recombines TRBV13 with TRBJ2-1, with D possibly TRBD2 on 6 matching bases. Germline CDR1 PRHDT, CDR2 FYEKMQ (reference sequence). The CDR3 is 23 amino acids. Trimming left V 0 bases short and J 1 base short, with 31 bases between. In DNA form, the CDR3 reads TGTGCCAGCAGCTTAGGCCTCTTATTCCCCCCCAACGGAGGAGGGCCTTCCTACAATGAGCAGTTCTTC. It yields the protein CASSLGLLFPPNGGGPSYNEQFF.

This clone showed up just once. This rearrangement joins TRBV10-1 to TRBJ2-7; no firm D call. V lost 5 bases to trimming and J lost 1 base, with 12 bases between them. In germline, CDR1 is WNHNN, CDR2 SYGVQD (reference sequence). This CDR3 is built from 14 residues. The CDR3 protein is CASSTETFSYEQYF. CDR3 nucleotide sequence: TGCGCCAGCAGTACCGAGACATTTTCCTACGAGCAGTACTTC.

The J gene is TRBJ2-5, the V gene TRBV19, with a weak D call TRBD1 (5 bases). The CDR3 is made up of 13 amino acids. Germline lookup yields CDR1 LNHDA and CDR2 SQIVND (reference sequence). Deletions cut 1 base from V and 5 bases from J, with 8 bases between. The CDR3 is CASSIVRGETQYF. In DNA form, the CDR3 reads TGTGCCAGTAGTATAGTAAGGGGTGAGACCCAGTACTTC. The variable domain in full, with the rest retrieved from reference TRBV19 and TRBJ2-5, is DGGITQSPKYLFRKEGQNVTLSCEQNLNHDAMYWYRQDPGQGLRLIYYSQIVNDFQKGDIAEGYSVSREKKESFPLTVTSAQKNPTAFYLCASSIVRGETQYFGPGTRLLVL.

This chain links TRBV25-1 with TRBJ2-2; a weak D match, TRBD2 (5 bases). This CDR3 spans 14 amino acids. The germline V and J ends were trimmed by 4 bases and 3 bases, with 9 bases remaining between them. Germline V gives CDR1 MGHDK, CDR2 SYGVNS. In nucleotides, the CDR3 is TGTGCCAGCAGTGGGACGGAGGACACCGGGGAGCTGTTTTTT. This sequence encodes CASSGTEDTGELFF. Using reference TRBV25-1 and TRBJ2-2 for the parts outside the CDR3, the full variable domain is EADIYQTPRYLVIGTGKKITLECSQTMGHDKMYWYQQDPGMELHLIHYSYGVNSTEKGDLSSESTVSRIRTEHFPLTLESARPSHTSQYLCASSGTEDTGELFFGEGSRLTVL.

The chain links TRBV11-2 to TRBJ2-7; the D gene is possibly TRBD1 (6 bases). Germline values: CDR1 SGHAT, CDR2 FQNNGV. This CDR3 spans 13 amino acids. V lost 5 bases and J 2 bases, leaving 10 bases between the germline ends. The CDR3 DNA follows: TGTGCCAGCAGCCTAGGGACAACCTACGAGCAGTACTTC. Protein sequence: CASSLGTTYEQYF.

This sequence joins TRBV19 and TRBJ1-2, with D possibly being TRBD1 (5 bases). V was trimmed by 6 bases and J by 4 bases, leaving 12 bases between them. CDR1 and CDR2 (germline): LNHDA, SQIVND (reference sequence). The CDR3 sequence is 13 residues long. DNA for the CDR3: TGTGCCAGTAGCCTGGGGGGTACCTATGGCTACACCTTC. It specifies CASSLGGTYGYTF.

The rearrangement links TRBV9 to TRBJ1-6, with a tentative D call TRBD1 (5 bases). Germline V gene lookup returns CDR1 SGDLS and CDR2 YYNGEE. The CDR3 is made up of 15 amino acids. Trimming pared 1 base from V and 8 bases from J, leaving 13 bases between. The CDR3 DNA follows: TGTGCCAGCAGCGTACATCAGGGTTTGGATTCACCCCTCCACTTT. As protein: CASSVHQGLDSPLHF.